This T cell receptor (beta chain) was observed in a study of blood T cell repertoires in COVID-19. Overall study: Some COVID-19 samples were acute and others convalescent; all came from the United States, Italy and Spain.

Per the authors' pipeline: It was from reference gene primer amplification that nucleated cell counts were estimated. The table came from immunoSEQ multiplex PCR; TCRdb's copy has only in-frame clones and leaves some out. Clonal size and the V and J genes are those of that table, whereas D and trimming came from the DNA. Of some 210,000 clones listed, about 88% are singletons. Deletions cut 5 bases from V and 5 bases from J, with 6 bases between. CDR1 is MNHEY and CDR2 is SVGEGT in the germline V gene. The CDR3 totals 12 residues. The sequenced material came from peripheral blood. This sequence joins TRBV6-2 or TRBV6-3 and TRBJ2-2; no reliable D call. This TCR was sampled from a woman in her thirties or forties who had recovered from COVID-19. The CDR3 bases are TGTGCCAGCAGTCTTTTAACCGGGGAGCTGTTTTTT. Its translation: CASSLLTGELFF.